These T cell receptor beta chains were read from a single sample in a study of CD4 T cells in relation to SARS-CoV-2 and coronaviruses. Antigens for these TCRs are unknown. Assay: immunoSEQ multiplex PCR; the TCRdb copy retains only in-frame clones and omits some. The table records 40,000 to 50,000 clones, approximately 80% of them present only once. The sequenced material came from naive CD4+ T cells from PBMCs, cultured in vitro. All receptors come from an adult with COVID-19. The CDR3 runs from the conserved cysteine through the conserved F or W. The D gene is left open where the match is weak. Clone size appears in some rows only: once, few, many, or a class for an expanded clone.

NA	NA	TRBV9	TRBJ1-3	CASSGRGASGNTIYF	TGTGCCAGCAGCGGCAGGGGCGCCTCTGGAAACACCATATATTTT
once	NA	TRBV3-1/TRBV3-2	TRBJ1-4	CASSPPSAATNEKLFF	TGTGCCAGCAGCCCCCCCAGCGCCGCAACTAATGAAAAACTGTTTTTT
NA	TRBD1	TRBV5-5	TRBJ2-7	CASSLNPGQALEQYF	TGTGCCAGCAGCTTAAACCCGGGACAGGCCTTGGAGCAGTACTTC
NA	NA	TRBV7-2	TRBJ1-1	CASSLMAGMRTEAFF	TGTGCCAGCAGCTTAATGGCGGGAATGCGCACTGAAGCTTTCTTT
NA	TRBD1	TRBV19	TRBJ2-7	CASSTRDRRYEQYF	TGTGCCAGTAGTACCAGGGACAGGAGGTACGAGCAGTACTTC
NA	TRBD1	TRBV4-1	TRBJ2-5	CASSQLPPGQFQETQYF	TGCGCCAGCAGCCAGCTTCCCCCGGGACAGTTCCAAGAGACCCAGTACTTC
NA	NA	TRBV28	TRBJ2-1	CASSLRGAVHNEQFF	TGTGCCAGCAGTTTAAGAGGGGCGGTCCACAATGAGCAGTTCTTC
NA	NA	TRBV2	TRBJ2-5	CASSEGGGETQYF	TGTGCCAGCAGTGAAGGGGGCGGGGAGACCCAGTACTTC
NA	NA	TRBV12-3/TRBV12-4	TRBJ1-2	CASSYGYYYGYTF	TGTGCCAGCAGTTACGGCTACTACTATGGCTACACCTTC
NA	NA	TRBV19	TRBJ1-2	CASGGQTYGYTF	TGTGCCAGTGGTGGACAGACCTATGGCTACACCTTC
few	TRBD1	TRBV27	TRBJ2-5	CASSPATGITRETQYF	TGTGCCAGCAGTCCGGCGACAGGGATTACAAGAGAGACCCAGTACTTC
NA	NA	TRBV5-1	TRBJ1-1	CASSLTGMNTEAFF	TGCGCCAGCAGCTTGACAGGGATGAACACTGAAGCTTTCTTT
NA	TRBD2	TRBV28	TRBJ2-5	CASSEAGVREETQYF	TGTGCCAGCAGTGAAGCGGGAGTCAGGGAAGAGACCCAGTACTTC
NA	TRBD1	TRBV7-2	TRBJ2-7	CASSFDRGLYEQYF	TGTGCCAGCAGCTTCGACAGGGGGCTATACGAGCAGTACTTC
NA	NA	TRBV3-1/TRBV3-2	TRBJ2-1	CASSQRGVTYNEQFF	TGTGCCAGCAGCCAACGCGGGGTTACCTACAATGAGCAGTTCTTC
few	TRBD2	TRBV5-6	TRBJ2-3	CASSFEREWSSDTQYF	TGTGCCAGCAGCTTCGAGCGGGAGTGGTCGTCAGATACGCAGTATTTT
NA	NA	TRBV2	TRBJ1-1	CASSVSRLNTEAFF	TGTGCCAGCAGTGTGTCCAGGTTGAACACTGAAGCTTTCTTT
NA	TRBD2	TRBV11-3	TRBJ2-3	CASTPVASGRGRADTQYF	TGTGCCAGCACCCCTGTGGCTAGCGGGAGGGGGCGTGCAGATACGCAGTATTTT
NA	TRBD1	TRBV12-3/TRBV12-4	TRBJ2-7	CASSRTGGYEQYF	TGTGCCAGCAGTCGGACAGGGGGCTACGAGCAGTACTTC
NA	NA	TRBV11-2	TRBJ2-1	CASSFGYGKRLYNEQFF	TGTGCCAGCAGCTTTGGCTACGGCAAGCGACTTTACAATGAGCAGTTCTTC
NA	TRBD2	TRBV7-8	TRBJ2-1	CASSLSGGSYNEQFF	TGTGCCAGCAGCTTATCGGGGGGCTCCTACAATGAGCAGTTCTTC
few	NA	TRBV7-9	TRBJ1-2	CASSLSQNYGYTF	TGTGCCAGCAGCTTGTCGCAGAACTATGGCTACACCTTC
NA	NA	TRBV11-3	TRBJ1-3	CASSLGGDGNTIYF	TGTGCCAGCAGCTTGGGGGGCGATGGAAACACCATATATTTT
NA	NA	TRBV6-2/TRBV6-3	TRBJ1-6	CASSKPRTETYNSPLHF	TGTGCCAGCAGTAAGCCCCGGACGGAAACCTATAATTCACCCCTCCACTTT
NA	NA	TRBV7-9	TRBJ1-1	CASSSSGGYTEAFF	TGTGCCAGCAGCTCTTCTGGGGGGTACACTGAAGCTTTCTTT
NA	NA	TRBV28	TRBJ1-2	CASRPSGTYGYTF	TGTGCCAGCAGGCCCTCGGGGACCTATGGCTACACCTTC
NA	NA	TRBV6-6	TRBJ2-2	CASCHGGTGELFF	TGTGCCAGCTGTCATGGCGGAACCGGGGAGCTGTTTTTT
NA	TRBD2	TRBV7-9	TRBJ2-5	CASSFGTSGRTQYF	TGTGCCAGCAGCTTCGGAACTAGCGGGAGAACCCAGTACTTC
NA	TRBD1	TRBV10-3	TRBJ2-4	CAISESQGENIQYF	TGTGCCATCAGTGAGTCCCAGGGGGAAAACATTCAGTACTTC
NA	NA	TRBV12-2	TRBJ2-1	CASRFFCGRSLSYNEQFF	TGTGCAAGTCGCTTTTTTTGTGGGAGGTCGTTGTCCTACAATGAGCAGTTCTTC
NA	TRBD2	TRBV28	TRBJ2-2	CASSTPGGPYTGELFF	TGTGCCAGCAGTACCCCGGGGGGGCCATACACCGGGGAGCTGTTTTTT
NA	NA	TRBV5-6	TRBJ2-1	CASSLGKRRATNNEQFF	TGTGCCAGCAGCTTGGGGAAGAGGCGCGCCACCAACAATGAGCAGTTCTTC
NA	TRBD1	TRBV5-1	TRBJ2-2	CASSFEGAGGELFF	TGCGCCAGCAGCTTCGAGGGGGCGGGCGGGGAGCTGTTTTTT
few	NA	TRBV27	TRBJ1-6	CASSPNSLSPLHF	TGTGCCAGCAGTCCTAATAGTCTCTCACCCCTCCACTTT
NA	NA	TRBV9	TRBJ2-2	CASSVGWEWGELFF	TGTGCCAGCAGCGTAGGATGGGAGTGGGGGGAGCTGTTTTTT
NA	TRBD1	TRBV19	TRBJ2-3	CASSADRGPLTDTQYF	TGTGCCAGTAGTGCGGACAGGGGGCCTTTGACAGATACGCAGTATTTT
NA	NA	TRBV10-2	TRBJ1-5	CASSDWDQPQHF	TGCGCCAGCAGTGATTGGGATCAGCCCCAGCATTTT
NA	NA	TRBV18	TRBJ2-7	CASSPLDNTYEQYF	TGTGCCAGCTCACCACTGGACAATACCTACGAGCAGTACTTC
once	NA	TRBV4-3	TRBJ2-7	CASSQVAGGGIYEQYF	TGCGCCAGCAGCCAGGTAGCAGGGGGGGGTATCTACGAGCAGTACTTC
once	NA	TRBV6-5	TRBJ2-3	CASSYGPSGSTDTQYF	TGTGCCAGCAGTTACGGACCCAGCGGGAGCACAGATACGCAGTATTTT
NA	NA	TRBV15	TRBJ2-2	CATSRNTGELFF	TGTGCCACCAGCAGAAACACCGGGGAGCTGTTTTTT
NA	NA	TRBV11-2	TRBJ1-5	CASTNGGNQPQHF	TGTGCCAGCACCAACGGGGGCAATCAGCCCCAGCATTTT
once	NA	TRBV28	TRBJ2-3	CASSAVVPRLGSDTQYF	TGTGCCAGCAGTGCCGTGGTCCCCCGGCTGGGATCAGATACGCAGTATTTT
NA	NA	TRBV29-1	TRBJ1-1	CSAGGGRDTEAFF	TGCAGCGCGGGGGGGGGAAGAGACACTGAAGCTTTCTTT
NA	NA	TRBV28	TRBJ2-1	CASSPGVLGTAGARGLNEQFF	TGTGCCAGCAGTCCAGGGGTTCTCGGGACTGCCGGGGCCCGGGGGCTCAATGAGCAGTTCTTC
NA	TRBD2	TRBV28	TRBJ2-1	CASTLLGASGRHEQFF	TGTGCCAGCACCCTCCTCGGGGCTAGCGGGAGGCATGAGCAGTTCTTC
NA	NA	TRBV30	TRBJ1-4	CAWSATNEKLFF	TGTGCCTGGAGTGCAACTAATGAAAAACTGTTTTTT
NA	TRBD1	TRBV28	TRBJ2-7	CASRLQGDTGEQYF	TGTGCCAGCAGACTTCAGGGGGACACGGGCGAGCAGTACTTC
NA	NA	TRBV30	TRBJ2-1	CAWARDSPGPEQFF	TGTGCCTGGGCCAGGGACTCCCCCGGTCCTGAGCAGTTCTTC
few	TRBD1	TRBV28	TRBJ1-4	CASRDSTNEKLFF	TGTGCCAGCCGGGACAGCACTAATGAAAAACTGTTTTTT
NA	NA	TRBV11-2	TRBJ2-1	CASSFHRERGQFF	TGTGCCAGCAGCTTCCATCGGGAACGGGGGCAGTTCTTC
NA	TRBD1	TRBV13	TRBJ2-7	CASSSVAAGGTYEQYF	TGTGCCAGCAGCTCTGTCGCGGCAGGGGGCACCTACGAGCAGTACTTC
NA	NA	TRBV2	TRBJ2-7	CASRGTETAYEQYF	TGTGCCAGCAGAGGAACGGAAACAGCCTACGAGCAGTACTTC
NA	TRBD1	TRBV5-1	TRBJ1-2	CASSSPTGTYGYTF	TGCGCCAGCAGCTCCCCGACAGGGACTTATGGCTACACCTTC
NA	TRBD1	TRBV4-1	TRBJ1-1	CASRATGGLGTEAFF	TGCGCCAGCAGGGCAACAGGGGGCCTGGGCACTGAAGCTTTCTTT
NA	TRBD2	TRBV15	TRBJ2-7	CATSRALRGSHEQYF	TGTGCCACCAGCAGAGCCCTACGCGGGAGCCACGAGCAGTACTTC